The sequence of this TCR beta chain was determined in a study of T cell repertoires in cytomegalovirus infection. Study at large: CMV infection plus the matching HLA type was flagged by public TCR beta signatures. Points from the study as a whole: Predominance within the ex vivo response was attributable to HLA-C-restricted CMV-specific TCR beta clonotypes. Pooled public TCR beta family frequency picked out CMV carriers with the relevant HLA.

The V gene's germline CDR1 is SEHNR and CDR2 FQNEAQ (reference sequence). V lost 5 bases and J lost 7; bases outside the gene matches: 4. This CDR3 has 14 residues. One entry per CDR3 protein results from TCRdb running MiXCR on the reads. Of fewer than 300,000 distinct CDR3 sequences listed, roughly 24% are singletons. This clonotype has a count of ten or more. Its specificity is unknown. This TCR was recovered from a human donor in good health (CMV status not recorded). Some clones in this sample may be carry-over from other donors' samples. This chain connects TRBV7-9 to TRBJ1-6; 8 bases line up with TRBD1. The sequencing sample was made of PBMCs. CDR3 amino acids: CASSRTGTNSPLHF. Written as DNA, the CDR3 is TGTGCCAGCAGCAGGACAGGGACGAATTCACCCCTCCACTTT.